This is a list of T cell receptor beta chains from one sample in a study of T cells in localized non-small cell lung cancer. Some clones are missing from TCRdb's copy, which holds only in-frame ones; the method was immunoSEQ multiplex PCR. The table has around 79,000 clones, about 78% seen once. Sequenced material: PBMCs, taken before any cancer treatment. Receptors were obtained from a man aged 35 to 69 with stage II squamous cell lung carcinoma. Each CDR3 is given with its conserved first and last residue. The order of the fields is CDR3 protein, CDR3 DNA, CDR3 length, V gene, clone size, J gene, D gene. The D gene is left open where the match is weak. Rows give clone size only sometimes, using once, few, many, or a class for an expanded clone.

CASSQDRASRGETQYF	TGCGCCAGCAGCCAAGATAGGGCTAGCAGGGGGGAGACCCAGTACTTC	16	TRBV4-1	-	TRBJ2-5	TRBD1
CASSVATSGSTQYF	TGTGCCAGCAGCGTAGCGACTAGCGGGAGTACCCAGTACTTC	14	TRBV9	-	TRBJ2-5	TRBD2
CASSKQATGELFF	TGTGCCAGCAGTAAACAGGCCACCGGGGAGCTGTTTTTT	13	TRBV6-1	-	TRBJ2-2	-
CASSLLAGAGNEQFF	TGTGCCAGCAGCTTATTAGCGGGAGCCGGAAATGAGCAGTTCTTC	15	TRBV7-3	-	TRBJ2-1	TRBD2
CASSATNLVGDTQYF	TGTGCCAGCAGCGCCACTAACCTTGTTGGGGATACGCAGTATTTT	15	TRBV7-3	-	TRBJ2-3	-
CASSLRGVGTEAFF	TGTGCCAGCAGCTTAAGGGGAGTGGGCACTGAAGCTTTCTTT	14	TRBV7-2	-	TRBJ1-1	-
CASSQTNYGYTF	TGTGCCAGCTCACAGACCAACTATGGCTACACCTTC	12	TRBV18	-	TRBJ1-2	-
CASSALDGWETQYF	TGTGCCAGCAGCGCTCTAGATGGGTGGGAGACCCAGTACTTC	14	TRBV9	-	TRBJ2-5	-
CASGRGGNTEAFF	TGTGCCAGCGGCCGGGGAGGGAACACTGAAGCTTTCTTT	13	TRBV7-2	few	TRBJ1-1	-
CASRPGQGIETEAFF	TGCGCCAGCAGGCCCGGACAGGGGATTGAAACTGAAGCTTTCTTT	15	TRBV5-1	few	TRBJ1-1	TRBD1
CASSLEGWPRPNYGYTF	TGTGCCAGCAGCTTAGAAGGTTGGCCCCGACCTAACTATGGCTACACCTTC	17	TRBV7-9	-	TRBJ1-2	-
CAISESGAAGGSNEQFF	TGTGCCATCAGTGAGTCAGGAGCGGCAGGGGGTTCCAATGAGCAGTTCTTC	17	TRBV10-3	many	TRBJ2-1	TRBD1
CASSFQGGGGYTF	TGCGCCAGCAGCTTTCAGGGGGGAGGTGGCTACACCTTC	13	TRBV5-1	-	TRBJ1-2	TRBD1
CASSQDAGYGYTF	TGCGCCAGCAGCCAAGACGCCGGGTACGGCTACACCTTC	13	TRBV4-1	-	TRBJ1-2	-
CASSLGRNTGELFF	TGTGCTAGCAGCTTAGGACGGAACACCGGGGAGCTGTTTTTT	14	TRBV7-7	-	TRBJ2-2	-
CASSTPYNEQFF	TGTGCCAGCAGTACCCCCTACAATGAGCAGTTCTTC	12	TRBV6-1	-	TRBJ2-1	-
CASSFLQGATDTQYF	TGTGCCAGCAGCTTCTTACAGGGGGCCACAGATACGCAGTATTTT	15	TRBV7-8	few	TRBJ2-3	TRBD1